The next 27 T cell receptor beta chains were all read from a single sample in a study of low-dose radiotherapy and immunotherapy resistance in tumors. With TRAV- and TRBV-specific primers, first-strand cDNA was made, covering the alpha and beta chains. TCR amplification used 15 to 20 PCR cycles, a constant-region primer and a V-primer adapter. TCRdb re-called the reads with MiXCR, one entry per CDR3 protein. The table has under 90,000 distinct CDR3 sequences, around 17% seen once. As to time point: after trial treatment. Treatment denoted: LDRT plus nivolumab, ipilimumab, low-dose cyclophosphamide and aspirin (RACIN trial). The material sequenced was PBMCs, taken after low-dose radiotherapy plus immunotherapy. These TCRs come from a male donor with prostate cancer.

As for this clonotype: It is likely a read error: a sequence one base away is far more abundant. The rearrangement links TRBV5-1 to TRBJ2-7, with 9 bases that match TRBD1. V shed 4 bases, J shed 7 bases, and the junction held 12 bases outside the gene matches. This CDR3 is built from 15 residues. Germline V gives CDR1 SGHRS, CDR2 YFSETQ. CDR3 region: CASSLPGQGYNEQYF. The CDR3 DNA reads TGCGCCAGCAGCCTACCGGGACAGGGATACAATGAGCAGTACTTC.

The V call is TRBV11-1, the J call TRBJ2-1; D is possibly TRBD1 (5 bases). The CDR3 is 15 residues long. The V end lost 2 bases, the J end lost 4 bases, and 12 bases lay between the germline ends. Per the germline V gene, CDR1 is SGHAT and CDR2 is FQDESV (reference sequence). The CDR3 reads CASSLRGTGYNEQFF. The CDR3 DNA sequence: TGTGCCAGCAGCTTAAGGGGAACCGGGTACAATGAGCAGTTCTTC.

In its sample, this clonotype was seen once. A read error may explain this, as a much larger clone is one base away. The CDR3 loop is CASRTHSTDTQYF. CDR3 bases: TGTGCCAGCAGAACTCACAGCACAGATACGCAGTATTTT. The chain combines TRBV11-1 with TRBJ2-3; D is unresolved. The germline gives CDR1 SGHAT, CDR2 FQDESV (reference sequence). This CDR3 region has 13 residues. V lost 6 bases, J lost 0 bases, and 7 bases lay in between.

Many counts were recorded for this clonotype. In DNA form, the CDR3 reads TGTGCCAGCAGCGTAGATCCTAGCATCAACACAGATACGCAGTATTTT. This sequence encodes CASSVDPSINTDTQYF. This chain connects TRBV9 to TRBJ2-3; TRBD2 is a possible D gene (5 bases). The V end was cut by 0 bases, the J end by 2 bases, with 13 bases between. The V gene's germline CDR1 is SGDLS and CDR2 YYNGEE. The length of the CDR3 is 16 residues.

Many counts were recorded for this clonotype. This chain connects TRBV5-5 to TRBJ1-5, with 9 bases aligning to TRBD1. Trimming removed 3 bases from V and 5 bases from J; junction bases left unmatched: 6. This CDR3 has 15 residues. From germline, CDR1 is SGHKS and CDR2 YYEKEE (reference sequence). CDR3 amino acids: CASSSGQGFYQPQHF. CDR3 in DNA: TGTGCCAGCAGCTCAGGACAGGGGTTTTATCAGCCCCAGCATTTT.

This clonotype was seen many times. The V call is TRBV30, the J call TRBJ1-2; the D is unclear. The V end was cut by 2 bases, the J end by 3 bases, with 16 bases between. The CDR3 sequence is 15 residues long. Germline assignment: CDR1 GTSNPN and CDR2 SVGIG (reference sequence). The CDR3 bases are TGTGCCTGGAGTCGTGAAGAAAGGACGGACTATGGCTACACCTTC. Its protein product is CAWSREERTDYGYTF.

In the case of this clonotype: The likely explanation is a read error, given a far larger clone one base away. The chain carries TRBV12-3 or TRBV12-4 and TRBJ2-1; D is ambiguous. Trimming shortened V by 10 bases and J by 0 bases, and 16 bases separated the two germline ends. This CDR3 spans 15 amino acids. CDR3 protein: CAMGSPPSSYNEQFF. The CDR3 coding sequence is TGTGCCATGGGTAGTCCCCCTAGCTCCTACAATGAGCAGTTCTTC.

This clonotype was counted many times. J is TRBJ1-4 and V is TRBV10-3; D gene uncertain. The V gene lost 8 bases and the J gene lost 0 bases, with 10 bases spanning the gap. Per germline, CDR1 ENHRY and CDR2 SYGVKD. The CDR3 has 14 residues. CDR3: CAISSPPTNEKLFF. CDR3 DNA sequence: TGTGCCATCTCATCACCTCCAACTAATGAAAAACTGTTTTTT.

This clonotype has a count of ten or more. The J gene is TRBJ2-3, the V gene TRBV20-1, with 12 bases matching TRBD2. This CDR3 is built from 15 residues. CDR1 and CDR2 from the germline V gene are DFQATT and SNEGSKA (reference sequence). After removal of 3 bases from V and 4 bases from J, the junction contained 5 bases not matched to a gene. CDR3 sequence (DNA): TGCAGTGCTAGTGGGCTAGCGGGAGGGTCAGATACGCAGTATTTT. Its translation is CSASGLAGGSDTQYF.

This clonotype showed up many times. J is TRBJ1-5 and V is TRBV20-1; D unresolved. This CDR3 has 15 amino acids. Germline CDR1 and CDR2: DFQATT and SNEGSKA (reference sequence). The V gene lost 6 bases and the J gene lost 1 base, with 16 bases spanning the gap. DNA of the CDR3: TGCAGTGCCCGAATAACGGGCGGGAGCAATCAGCCCCAGCATTTT. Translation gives CSARITGGSNQPQHF.

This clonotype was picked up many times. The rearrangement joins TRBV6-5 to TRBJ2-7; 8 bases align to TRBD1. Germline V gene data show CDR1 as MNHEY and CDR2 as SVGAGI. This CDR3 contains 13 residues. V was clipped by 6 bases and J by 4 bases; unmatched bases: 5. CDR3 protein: CASRDRVGYEQYF. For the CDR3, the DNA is TGTGCCAGCAGGGACAGGGTAGGGTACGAGCAGTACTTC.

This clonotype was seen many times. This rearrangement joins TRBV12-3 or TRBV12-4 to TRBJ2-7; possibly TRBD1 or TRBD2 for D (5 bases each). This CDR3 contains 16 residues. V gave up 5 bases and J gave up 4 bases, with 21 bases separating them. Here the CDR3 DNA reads TGTGCCAGCAGTAGGGATTCGGCAGGGAGTTTATACGAGCAGTACTTC. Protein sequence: CASSRDSAGSLYEQYF.

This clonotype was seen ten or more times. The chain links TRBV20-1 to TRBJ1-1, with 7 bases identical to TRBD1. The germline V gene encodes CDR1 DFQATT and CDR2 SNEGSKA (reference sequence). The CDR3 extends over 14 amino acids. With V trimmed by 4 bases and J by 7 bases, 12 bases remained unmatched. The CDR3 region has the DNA TGCAGTGCTACCCGGACAGGAGATCTGAGTGAAGCTTTCTTT. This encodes CSATRTGDLSEAFF.

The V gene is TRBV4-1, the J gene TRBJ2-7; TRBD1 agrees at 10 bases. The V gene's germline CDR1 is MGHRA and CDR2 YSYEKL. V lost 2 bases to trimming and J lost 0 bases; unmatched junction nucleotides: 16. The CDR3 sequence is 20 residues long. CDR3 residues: CASSQKEQTGTGDFSYEQYF. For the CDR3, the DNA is TGCGCCAGCAGCCAAAAGGAACAGACCGGGACAGGGGACTTCTCCTACGAGCAGTACTTC.

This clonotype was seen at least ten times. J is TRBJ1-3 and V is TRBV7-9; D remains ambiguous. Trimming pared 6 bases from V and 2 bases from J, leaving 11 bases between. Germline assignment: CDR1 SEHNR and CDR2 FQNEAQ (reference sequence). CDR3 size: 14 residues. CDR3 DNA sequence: TGTGCCAGCAGGAACGAGTGGACTGGAAACACCATATATTTT. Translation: CASRNEWTGNTIYF.

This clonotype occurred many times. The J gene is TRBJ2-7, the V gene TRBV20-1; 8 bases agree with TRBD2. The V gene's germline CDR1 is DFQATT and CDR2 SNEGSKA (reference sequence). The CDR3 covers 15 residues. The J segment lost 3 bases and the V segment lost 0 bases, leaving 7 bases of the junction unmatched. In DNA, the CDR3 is TGCAGTGCTAGAGAGATAGGGACTAGTCTCTACGAGCAGTACTTC. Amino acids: CSAREIGTSLYEQYF.

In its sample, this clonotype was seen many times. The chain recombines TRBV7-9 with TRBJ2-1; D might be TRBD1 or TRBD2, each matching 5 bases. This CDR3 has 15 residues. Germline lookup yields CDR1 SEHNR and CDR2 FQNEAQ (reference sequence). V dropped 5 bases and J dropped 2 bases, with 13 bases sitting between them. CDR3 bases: TGTGCCAGCAGCATTACCGGGACCACCTACAATGAGCAGTTCTTC. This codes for CASSITGTTYNEQFF.

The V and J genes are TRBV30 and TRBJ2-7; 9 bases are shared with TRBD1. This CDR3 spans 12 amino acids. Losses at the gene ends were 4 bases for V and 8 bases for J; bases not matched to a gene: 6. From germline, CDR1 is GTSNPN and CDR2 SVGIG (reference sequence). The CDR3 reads CAWNRGLNKQYF. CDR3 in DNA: TGTGCCTGGAACAGGGGGCTTAACAAGCAGTACTTC.

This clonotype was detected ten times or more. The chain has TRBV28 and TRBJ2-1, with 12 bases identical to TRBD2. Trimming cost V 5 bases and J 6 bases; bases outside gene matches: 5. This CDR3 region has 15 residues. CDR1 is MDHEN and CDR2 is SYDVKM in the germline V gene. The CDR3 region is CASSPRGLAGNEQFF. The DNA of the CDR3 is TGTGCCAGCAGTCCACGGGGACTAGCGGGCAATGAGCAGTTCTTC. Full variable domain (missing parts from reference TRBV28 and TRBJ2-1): DVKVTQSSRYLVKRTGEKVFLECVQDMDHENMFWYRQDPGLGLRLIYFSYDVKMKEKGDIPEGYSVSREKKERFSLILESASTNQTSMYLCASSPRGLAGNEQFFGPGTRLTVL.

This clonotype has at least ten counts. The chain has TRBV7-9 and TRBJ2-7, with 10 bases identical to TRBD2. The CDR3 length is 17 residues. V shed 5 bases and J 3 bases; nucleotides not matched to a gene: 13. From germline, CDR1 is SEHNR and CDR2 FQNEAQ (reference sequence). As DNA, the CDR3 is TGTGCCAGCAGCACAACACCCCTAGCGGGAGATCTCTACGAGCAGTACTTC. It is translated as CASSTTPLAGDLYEQYF.

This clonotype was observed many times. This CDR3 is CASSPLGLANTGELFF. The CDR3 coding sequence is TGTGCCAGCTCACCACTCGGACTAGCGAACACCGGGGAGCTGTTTTTT. The V gene is TRBV18, the J gene TRBJ2-2; 7 bases map to TRBD2. Per the germline V gene, CDR1 is KGHSH and CDR2 is LQKENI. Losses at the gene ends were 1 base for V and 0 bases for J; bases not matched to a gene: 2. CDR3 length: 16 amino acids. Combining the CDR3 with reference TRBV18 and TRBJ2-2 gives the whole variable domain NAGVMQNPRHLVRRRGQEARLRCSPMKGHSHVYWYRQLPEEGLKFMVYLQKENIIDESGMPKERFSAEFPKEGPSILRIQQVVRGDSAAYFCASSPLGLANTGELFFGEGSRLTVL.

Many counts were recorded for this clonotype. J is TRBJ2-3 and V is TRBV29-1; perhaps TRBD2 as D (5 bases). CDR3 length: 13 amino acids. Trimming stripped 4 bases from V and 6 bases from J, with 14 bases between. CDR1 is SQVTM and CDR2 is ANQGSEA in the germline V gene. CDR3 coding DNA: TGCAGCGTTGTACTACTAGTTTCGGATACGCAGTATTTT. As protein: CSVVLLVSDTQYF.

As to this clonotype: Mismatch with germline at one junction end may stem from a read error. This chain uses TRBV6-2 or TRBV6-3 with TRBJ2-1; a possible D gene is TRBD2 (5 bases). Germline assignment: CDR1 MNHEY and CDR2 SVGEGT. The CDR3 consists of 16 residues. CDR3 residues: CAGSSPRTGSINEQFF. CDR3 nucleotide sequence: TGTGCCGGCAGCTCCCCTAGGACGGGGAGTATCAATGAGCAGTTCTTC.

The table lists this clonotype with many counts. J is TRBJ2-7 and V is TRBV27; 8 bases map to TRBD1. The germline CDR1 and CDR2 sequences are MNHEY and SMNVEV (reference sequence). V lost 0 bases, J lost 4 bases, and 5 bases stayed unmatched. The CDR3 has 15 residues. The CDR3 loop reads CASSLSQGGRYEQYF. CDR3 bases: TGTGCCAGCAGTTTATCACAGGGGGGCAGATACGAGCAGTACTTC.

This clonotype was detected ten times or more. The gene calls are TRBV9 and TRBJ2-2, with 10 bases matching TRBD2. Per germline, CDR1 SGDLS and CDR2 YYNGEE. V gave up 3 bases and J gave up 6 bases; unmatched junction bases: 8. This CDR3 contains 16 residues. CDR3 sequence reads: CASSGASGSVSGELFF. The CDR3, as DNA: TGTGCCAGCAGCGGAGCTAGCGGGAGTGTCTCCGGGGAGCTGTTTTTT.

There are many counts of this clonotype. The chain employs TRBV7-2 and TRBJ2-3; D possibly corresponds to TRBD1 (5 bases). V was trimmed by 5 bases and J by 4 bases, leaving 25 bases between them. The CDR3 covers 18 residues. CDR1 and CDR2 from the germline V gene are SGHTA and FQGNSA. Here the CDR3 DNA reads TGTGCCAGCAGCATATCAAGGGGCGGATTTGGGCACGCAGATACGCAGTATTTT. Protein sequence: CASSISRGGFGHADTQYF.

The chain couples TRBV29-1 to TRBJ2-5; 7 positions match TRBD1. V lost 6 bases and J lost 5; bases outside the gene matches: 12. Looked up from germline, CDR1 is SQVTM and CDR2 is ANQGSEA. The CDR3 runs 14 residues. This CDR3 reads CSVSTTGLGETQYF. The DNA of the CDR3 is TGCAGCGTCTCGACGACAGGGCTGGGGGAGACCCAGTACTTC.